The present TCR beta chain was sequenced within a study of T cells after yellow fever vaccination. TCRdb used MiXCR to reprocess the 5' RACE reads, holding one entry per CDR3 protein. The sample lists more than 350,000 distinct CDR3 sequences, approximately 10% occurring once. Germline CDR1 SGHTA, CDR2 FQGNSA. Trimming left V 0 bases short and J 5 bases short, with 14 bases between. The CDR3 contains 15 residues. General study results and limits: By day 5 rather than day 15, the secondary response had peaked, though it was weaker.

This clonotype showed up just a few times. Its antigen is unidentified. Sequenced material: PBMCs, taken on the day of the first yellow fever vaccination. The chain employs TRBV7-2 and TRBJ2-7; either TRBD1 or TRBD2 may supply D (6 bases each). The receptor was isolated from a man aged 18 to 35 who received the YFV17D yellow fever vaccine. The CDR3 sequence: CASSLAGGLGNEQYF. The CDR3 DNA reads as TGTGCCAGCAGCTTAGCGGGGGGCCTGGGGAACGAGCAGTACTTC.